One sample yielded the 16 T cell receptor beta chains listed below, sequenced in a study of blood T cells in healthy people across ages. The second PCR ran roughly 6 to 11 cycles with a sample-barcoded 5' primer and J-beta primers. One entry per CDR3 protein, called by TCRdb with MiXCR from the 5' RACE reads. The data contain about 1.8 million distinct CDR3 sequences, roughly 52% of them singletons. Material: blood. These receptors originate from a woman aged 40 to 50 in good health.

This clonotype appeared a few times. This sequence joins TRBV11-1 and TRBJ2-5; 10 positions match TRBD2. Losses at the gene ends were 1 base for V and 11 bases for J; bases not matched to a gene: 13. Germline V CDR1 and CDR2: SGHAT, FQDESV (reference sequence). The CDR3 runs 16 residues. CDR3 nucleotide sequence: TGTGCCAGCAGCTTAGGCCTCCTAGCGGGGGACAATGAGCAGTACTTC. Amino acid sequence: CASSLGLLAGDNEQYF.

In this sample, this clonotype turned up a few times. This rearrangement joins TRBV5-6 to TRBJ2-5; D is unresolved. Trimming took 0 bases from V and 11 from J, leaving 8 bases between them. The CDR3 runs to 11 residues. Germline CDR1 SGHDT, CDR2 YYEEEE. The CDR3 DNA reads TGTGCCAGCAGCTTGGGTGGCCGGCAGTACTTC. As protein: CASSLGGRQYF.

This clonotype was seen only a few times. CDR3 DNA sequence: TGTGCCAGTAGTGGCCAACGGGCGGGGGGGACCAATGAGCAGTTCTTC. It specifies CASSGQRAGGTNEQFF. V and J are TRBV19 and TRBJ2-1; 9 bases align to TRBD2. The CDR3 covers 16 residues. Germline V lookup: CDR1 LNHDA, CDR2 SQIVND (reference sequence). Trimming took 5 bases from V and 6 from J; bases not matched to a gene: 11.

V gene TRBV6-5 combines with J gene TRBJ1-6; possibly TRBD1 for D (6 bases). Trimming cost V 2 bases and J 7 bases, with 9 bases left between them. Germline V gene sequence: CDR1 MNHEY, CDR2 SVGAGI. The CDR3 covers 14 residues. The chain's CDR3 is CASSYEQGNSPLHF. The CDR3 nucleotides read TGTGCCAGCAGTTACGAACAGGGAAATTCACCCCTCCACTTT.

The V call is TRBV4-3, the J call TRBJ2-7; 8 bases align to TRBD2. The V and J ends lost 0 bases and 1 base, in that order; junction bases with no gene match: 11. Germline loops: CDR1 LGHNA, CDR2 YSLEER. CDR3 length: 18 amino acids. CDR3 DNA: TGCGCCAGCAGCCAAGATCCGGGGGGGCGGGGTGATTCCTACGAGCAGTACTTC. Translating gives CASSQDPGGRGDSYEQYF.

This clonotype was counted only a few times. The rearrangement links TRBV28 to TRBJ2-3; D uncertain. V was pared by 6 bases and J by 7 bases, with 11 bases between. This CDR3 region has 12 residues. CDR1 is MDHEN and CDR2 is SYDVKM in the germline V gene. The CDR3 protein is CASSPEWNTQYF. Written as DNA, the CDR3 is TGTGCCAGCAGCCCCGAATGGAATACGCAGTATTTT.

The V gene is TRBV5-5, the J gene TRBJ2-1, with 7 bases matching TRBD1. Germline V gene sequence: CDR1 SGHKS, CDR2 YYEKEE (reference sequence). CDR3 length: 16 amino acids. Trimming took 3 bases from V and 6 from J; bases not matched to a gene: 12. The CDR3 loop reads CASSSGDRVRSNEQFF. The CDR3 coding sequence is TGTGCCAGCAGCTCCGGAGACAGGGTTAGAAGCAATGAGCAGTTCTTC.

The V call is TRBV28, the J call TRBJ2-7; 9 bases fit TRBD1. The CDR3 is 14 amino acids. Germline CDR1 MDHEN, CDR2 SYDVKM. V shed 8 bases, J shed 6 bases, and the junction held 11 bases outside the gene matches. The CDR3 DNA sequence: TGTGCCAGCGATCGGGACAGGGCGCGGGTCGAGCAGTACTTC. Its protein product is CASDRDRARVEQYF. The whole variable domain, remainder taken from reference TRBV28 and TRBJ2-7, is DVKVTQSSRYLVKRTGEKVFLECVQDMDHENMFWYRQDPGLGLRLIYFSYDVKMKEKGDIPEGYSVSREKKERFSLILESASTNQTSMYLCASDRDRARVEQYFGPGTRLTVT.

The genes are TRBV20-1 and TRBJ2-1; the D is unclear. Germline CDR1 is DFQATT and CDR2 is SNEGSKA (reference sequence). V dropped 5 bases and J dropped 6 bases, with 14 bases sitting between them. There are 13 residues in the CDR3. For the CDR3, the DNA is TGCAGTGCTTCCGACTGGGGAATCAATGAGCAGTTCTTC. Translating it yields CSASDWGINEQFF.

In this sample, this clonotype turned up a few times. CDR3 loop: CASRSTSGGVYNEQFF. The CDR3, as DNA: TGTGCCAGCAGATCTACTAGCGGGGGGGTTTACAATGAGCAGTTCTTC. This rearrangement joins TRBV6-5 to TRBJ2-1; 13 nucleotides align to TRBD2. The CDR3 extends over 16 amino acids. The germline CDR1 and CDR2 sequences are MNHEY and SVGAGI. V lost 6 bases to trimming and J lost 4 bases; unmatched junction nucleotides: 6.

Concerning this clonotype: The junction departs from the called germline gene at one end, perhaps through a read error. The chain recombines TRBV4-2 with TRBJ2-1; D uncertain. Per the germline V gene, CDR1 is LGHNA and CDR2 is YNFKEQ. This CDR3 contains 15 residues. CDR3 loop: CASSQDGSSYSEQFF. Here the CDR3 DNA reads TGTGCCAGCAGCCAAGACGGCAGCTCCTACAGTGAGCAGTTCTTC.

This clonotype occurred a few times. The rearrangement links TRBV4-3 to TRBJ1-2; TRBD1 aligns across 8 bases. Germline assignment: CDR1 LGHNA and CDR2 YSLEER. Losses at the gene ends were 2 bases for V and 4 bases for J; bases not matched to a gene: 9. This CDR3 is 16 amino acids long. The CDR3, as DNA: TGCGCCAGCAGCCAATCAGGACAGGGAGGGGTCTATGGCTACACCTTC. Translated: CASSQSGQGGVYGYTF.

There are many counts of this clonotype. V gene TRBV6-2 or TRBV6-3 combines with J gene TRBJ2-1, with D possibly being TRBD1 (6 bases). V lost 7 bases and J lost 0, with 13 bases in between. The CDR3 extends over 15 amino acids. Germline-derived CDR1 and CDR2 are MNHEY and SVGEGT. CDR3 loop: CASTSGQYSYNEQFF. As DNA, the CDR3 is TGTGCCAGCACCTCTGGACAGTACTCCTACAATGAGCAGTTCTTC.

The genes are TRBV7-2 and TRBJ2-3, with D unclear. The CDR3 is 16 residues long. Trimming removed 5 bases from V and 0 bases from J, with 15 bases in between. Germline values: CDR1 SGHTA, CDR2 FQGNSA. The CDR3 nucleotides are TGTGCCAGCAGCCCTCGGCCCCGCCAAAGCACAGATACGCAGTATTTT. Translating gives CASSPRPRQSTDTQYF.

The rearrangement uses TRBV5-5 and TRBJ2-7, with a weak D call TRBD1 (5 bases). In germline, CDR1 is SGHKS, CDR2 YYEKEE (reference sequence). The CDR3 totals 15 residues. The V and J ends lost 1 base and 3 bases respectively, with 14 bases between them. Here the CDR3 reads CASSLRIDRNYEQYF. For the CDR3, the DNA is TGTGCCAGCAGCTTGAGAATTGACAGAAACTACGAGCAGTACTTC. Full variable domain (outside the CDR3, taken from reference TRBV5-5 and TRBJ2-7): DAGVTQSPTHLIKTRGQQVTLRCSPISGHKSVSWYQQVLGQGPQFIFQYYEKEERGRGNFPDRFSARQFPNYSSELNVNALLLGDSALYLCASSLRIDRNYEQYFGPGTRLTVT.

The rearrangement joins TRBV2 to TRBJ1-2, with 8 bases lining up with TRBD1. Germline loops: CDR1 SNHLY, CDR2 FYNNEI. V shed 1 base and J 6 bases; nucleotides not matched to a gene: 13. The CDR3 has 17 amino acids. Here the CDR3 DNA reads TGTGCCAGCAGTGAAGTGGCAGGGGGCGTTTCCGCGGATGGCTACACCTTC. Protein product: CASSEVAGGVSADGYTF. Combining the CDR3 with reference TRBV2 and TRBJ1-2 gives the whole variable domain EPEVTQTPSHQVTQMGQEVILRCVPISNHLYFYWYRQILGQKVEFLVSFYNNEISEKSEIFDDQFSVERPDGSNFTLKIRSTKLEDSAMYFCASSEVAGGVSADGYTFGSGTRLTVV.